This passage covers 10 T cell receptor beta chains from one sample sequenced in a study of CD8+ T cells in alopecia areata. As the sequencing template, cDNA was produced by extracting RNA and reverse transcribing it. Sequencing used immunoSEQ multiplex PCR; TCRdb keeps in-frame clones, though not all of them. Counted here are fewer than 200,000 clones, 65% to 75% occurring once; the ten biggest clones make up about 10%. This sample comprised CD8+ T cells sorted from blood, obtained at week 0. The receptor set was obtained from a human donor with alopecia areata.

V usage is TRBV5-1 and J usage is TRBJ1-1, with 7 nucleotides matching TRBD1. V lost 1 base, J lost 6 bases, and 9 bases stayed unmatched. Per the germline V gene, CDR1 is SGHRS and CDR2 is YFSETQ. The CDR3 covers 15 residues. CDR3 sequence (DNA): TGCGCCAGCAGCTTGATGGACAGGTTCCCTCCTGAAGCTTTCTTT. Residues: CASSLMDRFPPEAFF. The full variable domain, its missing parts supplied by reference TRBV5-1 and TRBJ1-1, is KAGVTQTPRYLIKTRGQQVTLSCSPISGHRSVSWYQQTPGQGLQFLFEYFSETQRNKGNFPGRFSGRQFSNSRSEMNVSTLELGDSALYLCASSLMDRFPPEAFFGQGTRLTVV.

This chain links TRBV29-1 with TRBJ1-1, with D maybe TRBD1 (6 bases). The CDR3 runs to 14 residues. Trimming shortened V by 0 bases and J by 11 bases, and 19 bases separated the two germline ends. The germline V gene encodes CDR1 SQVTM and CDR2 ANQGSEA. DNA for the CDR3: TGCAGCGTTGAAGATCCGCGGGCTGCGGGGGGCGCTTTCTTT. It is translated as CSVEDPRAAGGAFF.

V gene TRBV29-1 combines with J gene TRBJ2-2; D uncertain. V lost 5 bases, J lost 6 bases, and 13 bases lay in between. Germline V lookup: CDR1 SQVTM, CDR2 ANQGSEA. This CDR3 has 13 amino acids. The chain's CDR3 is CSVPDRSSGELFF. In DNA, the CDR3 is TGCAGCGTTCCGGACCGAAGTTCCGGGGAGCTGTTTTTT.

J is TRBJ2-5 and V is TRBV15, with 9 nucleotides matching TRBD1. The length of the CDR3 is 17 residues. Per germline, CDR1 LNHNV and CDR2 YYDKDF (reference sequence). The ends lost 8 bases at V and 5 bases at J; junction bases unmatched: 18. CDR3 region: CATLRRQGENGIETQYF. The CDR3 nucleotides read TGTGCCACCCTCCGGAGACAGGGGGAAAATGGAATCGAGACCCAGTACTTC. Full variable domain (remainder filled in from reference TRBV15 and TRBJ2-5): DAMVIQNPRYQVTQFGKPVTLSCSQTLNHNVMYWYQQKSSQAPKLLFHYYDKDFNNEADTPDNFQSRRPNTSFCFLDIRSPGLGDTAMYLCATLRRQGENGIETQYFGPGTRLLVL.

This rearrangement joins TRBV4-1 to TRBJ2-5, with TRBD2 as a possible D gene (5 bases). Trimming shortened V by 3 bases and J by 5 bases, and 13 bases separated the two germline ends. Per germline, CDR1 MGHRA and CDR2 YSYEKL. The length of the CDR3 is 14 residues. Written as DNA, the CDR3 is TGCGCCAGCAGCCATCTACCTGGACTGGAGACCCAGTACTTC. This sequence encodes CASSHLPGLETQYF.

This clone was counted a few times. The chain recombines TRBV7-2 with TRBJ2-1, with D possibly matching TRBD2 (5 bases). V lost 1 base and J lost 2, with 15 bases in between. The germline gives CDR1 SGHTA, CDR2 FQGNSA. This CDR3 contains 17 residues. The CDR3 coding sequence is TGTGCCAGCAGCTTAGGGTCGAGGGCCGCCCCCTACAATGAGCAGTTCTTC. Its translation is CASSLGSRAAPYNEQFF.

The V gene is TRBV9, the J gene TRBJ1-4; 8 bases align to TRBD1. This CDR3 is built from 14 residues. Germline V CDR1 and CDR2: SGDLS, YYNGEE. V was pared by 4 bases and J by 7 bases, with 6 bases of the junction left unmatched. CDR3 region: CASSPTGAGEKLFF. CDR3 in DNA: TGTGCCAGCAGCCCGACAGGGGCCGGTGAAAAACTGTTTTTT. Full variable domain (remainder filled in from reference TRBV9 and TRBJ1-4): DSGVTQTPKHLITATGQRVTLRCSPRSGDLSVYWYQQSLDQGLQFLIQYYNGEERAKGNILERFSAQQFPDLHSELNLSSLELGDSALYFCASSPTGAGEKLFFGSGTQLSVL.

The chain has TRBV30 and TRBJ1-2; TRBD1 is a possible D gene (5 bases). The V end lost 8 bases, the J end lost 4 bases, and 17 bases lay between the germline ends. The length of the CDR3 is 13 residues. In germline, CDR1 is GTSNPN, CDR2 SVGIG (reference sequence). CDR3 sequence (DNA): TGTGCCCAAGTAGCGGGGCCTACCTATGGCTACACCTTC. This gives the protein CAQVAGPTYGYTF.

V is TRBV13 and J is TRBJ2-3; D unresolved. The V and J ends lost 1 base and 10 bases respectively, with 9 bases between them. The length of the CDR3 is 12 residues. Germline V gene lookup returns CDR1 PRHDT and CDR2 FYEKMQ (reference sequence). The CDR3 loop reads CASSLDEKAQYF. CDR3 in DNA: TGTGCCAGCAGCTTAGATGAGAAGGCGCAGTATTTT.

The chain carries TRBV4-1 and TRBJ2-7; maybe TRBD2 (6 bases). With 2 bases removed from V and 4 bases from J, the gap between germline ends came to 15 bases. The V gene's germline CDR1 is MGHRA and CDR2 YSYEKL. The CDR3 consists of 15 residues. Written as DNA, the CDR3 is TGCGCCAGCAGCCAAACCTTGGGCGGGACTTACGAGCAGTACTTC. As protein: CASSQTLGGTYEQYF.